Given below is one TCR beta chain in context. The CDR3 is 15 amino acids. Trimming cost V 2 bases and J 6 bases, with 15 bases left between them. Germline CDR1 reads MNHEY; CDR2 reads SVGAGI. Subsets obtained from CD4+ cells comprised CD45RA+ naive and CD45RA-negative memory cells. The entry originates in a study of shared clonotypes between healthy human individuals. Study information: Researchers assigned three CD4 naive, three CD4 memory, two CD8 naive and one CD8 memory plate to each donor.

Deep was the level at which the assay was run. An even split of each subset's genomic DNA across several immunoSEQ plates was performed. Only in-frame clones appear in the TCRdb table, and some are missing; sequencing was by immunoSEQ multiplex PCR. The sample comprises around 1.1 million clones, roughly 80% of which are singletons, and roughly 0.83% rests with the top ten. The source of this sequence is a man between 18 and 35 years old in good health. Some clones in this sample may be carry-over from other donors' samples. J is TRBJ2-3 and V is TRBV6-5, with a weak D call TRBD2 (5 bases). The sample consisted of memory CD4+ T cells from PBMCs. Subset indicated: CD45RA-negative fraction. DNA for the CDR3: TGTGCCAGCAGTTACGGGCTGGCCCCGGGGGATACGCAGTATTTT. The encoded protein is CASSYGLAPGDTQYF.